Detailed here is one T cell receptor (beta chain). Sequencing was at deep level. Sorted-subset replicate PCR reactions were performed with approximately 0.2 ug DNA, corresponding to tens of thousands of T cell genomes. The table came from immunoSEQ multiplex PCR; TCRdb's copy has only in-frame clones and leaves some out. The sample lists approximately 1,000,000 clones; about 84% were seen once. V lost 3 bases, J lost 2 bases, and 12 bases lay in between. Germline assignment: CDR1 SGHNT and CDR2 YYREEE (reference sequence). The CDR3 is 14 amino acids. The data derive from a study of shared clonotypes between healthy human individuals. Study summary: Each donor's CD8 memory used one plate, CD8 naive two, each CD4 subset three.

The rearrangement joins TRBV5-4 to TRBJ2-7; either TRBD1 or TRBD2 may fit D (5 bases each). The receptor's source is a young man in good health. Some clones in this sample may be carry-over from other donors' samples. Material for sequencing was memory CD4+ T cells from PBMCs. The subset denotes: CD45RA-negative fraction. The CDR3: CASSSGADTYEQYF. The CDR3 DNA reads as TGTGCCAGCAGCTCCGGGGCAGATACCTACGAGCAGTACTTC.